The following is a T cell receptor (beta chain) sequence with its context. This clonotype was counted only a few times. Its antigen remains undetermined. It has no much larger one-base neighbor in the sample; base qualities were not kept. Library construction relied on RT-PCR. These reads were obtained on an Illumina HiSeq 2500. TCRdb reanalyzed the raw reads on its own, using fastp at Q25 for trimming and MiXCR for clone calling, and kept in-frame beta chains. Every entry covers one CDR3 protein and lists the most common genes and DNA from its rows. A total of 500,000 to 600,000 distinct CDR3 sequences appear in this sample, more than 15% of them only once. Over 2.5% of the sample is taken by the ten largest. CDR1 and CDR2 are read off the germline V gene as SNHLY and FYNNEI. The germline ends are 11 bases apart after V is trimmed by 6 bases and J by 0 bases. From the cysteine through the phenylalanine, the CDR3 covers 15 amino acids. Here the CDR3 DNA is all that survives: 45 bases in frame from base 1.

These data belong to a study of response to subunit inactivated influenza vaccine (dated by TCRdb to about 2018). Regarding the complete study: Deep quantitative T cell receptor repertoire profiling was used in the study to track responses to a trivalent subunit inactivated influenza vaccine. What the authors observed across the whole study: According to the authors, only a limited number of new T cells may be recruited by each seasonal influenza vaccination.

The sample here was CD4+ T cells sorted from PBMCs, taken roughly 24 months after vaccination. The origin of this receptor is a man between 50 and 69 years old who received an inactivated influenza vaccine. Donor details come from another sample of the same person, matched by shared clones. The rearrangement joined TRBV2 to TRBJ1-4, with no reliable assignment of the D segment. The DNA is TGTGCCAGCAGGATCACCGGGACAACTAATGAAAAACTGTTTTTT. It is translated as CASRITGTTNEKLFF.